These 31 T cell receptor beta chains originate from one sample sequenced in a study of molecular identifiers for immune sequencing clone quantification. Each CDR3 protein is one row after TCRdb ran MiXCR on the PCR reads. Found here are 600,000 to 650,000 distinct CDR3 sequences, about 20% of them singletons; the top ten hold around 0.86%. The material sequenced was naive CD8+ T cells from blood, with Jurkat cell RNA spiked in. Regarding subset: FACS-sorted CD8+CD4-CCR7+CD45RA+ naive T cells. These receptors were collected from a human donor in good health. Some libraries in this study had Jurkat cell RNA spiked in.

Many counts were recorded for this clonotype. This chain connects TRBV7-9 to TRBJ1-1; 12 bases map to TRBD1. Germline lookup yields CDR1 SEHNR and CDR2 FQNEAQ (reference sequence). Trimming removed 1 base from V and 3 bases from J; junction bases left unmatched: 9. There are 18 residues in the CDR3. The CDR3 DNA follows: TGTGCCAGCAGCTTAGGTTGGGGACAGGGGGCGGGCGACACTGAAGCTTTCTTT. Translated, it gives CASSLGWGQGAGDTEAFF. The variable domain in full, completed from reference TRBV7-9 and TRBJ1-1, reads DTGVSQNPRHKITKRGQNVTFRCDPISEHNRLYWYRQTLGQGPEFLTYFQNEAQLEKSRLLSDRFSAERPKGSFSTLEIQRTEQGDSAMYLCASSLGWGQGAGDTEAFFGQGTRLTVV.

This clonotype was seen at least ten times. CDR3 sequence: CASSYSDLDIQYF. The CDR3 DNA reads TGTGCCAGCAGTTACTCCGACCTGGACATTCAGTACTTC. This rearrangement joins TRBV6-2 or TRBV6-3 to TRBJ2-4, with D unresolved. Germline CDR1 reads MNHEY; CDR2 reads SVGEGT. Trimming left V 0 bases short and J 8 bases short, with 8 bases between. The CDR3 length is 13 residues.

This clonotype has more than one count but fewer than ten. J is TRBJ1-2 and V is TRBV4-3; D possibly corresponds to TRBD1 (5 bases). The germline V and J ends were trimmed by 1 base and 4 bases, with 13 bases remaining between them. Germline V gene data show CDR1 as LGHNA and CDR2 as YSLEER. The CDR3 runs 15 residues. The DNA for the CDR3 is TGCGCCAGCAGCCAAGGCTCAGGGCCTGGCTATGGCTACACCTTC. This gives the protein CASSQGSGPGYGYTF.

The CDR3 DNA is TGTGCCAGCAGCGCCGGGCTCCCCTGGGTAAATCAGCCCCAGCATTTT. Translating gives CASSAGLPWVNQPQHF. The rearrangement joins TRBV6-2 or TRBV6-3 to TRBJ1-5, with D unresolved. V was shortened by 6 bases and J by 4 bases, with 19 bases between the two germline ends. The germline CDR1 and CDR2 sequences are MNHEY and SVGEGT. The CDR3 contains 16 residues.

The chain joins TRBV19 to TRBJ2-2; D may be TRBD2 (7 bases). The V end lost 8 bases, the J end lost 4 bases, and 11 bases lay between the germline ends. Germline CDR1 LNHDA, CDR2 SQIVND (reference sequence). The CDR3 is made up of 13 amino acids. The CDR3 protein is CASFAGATGELFF. Written as DNA, the CDR3 is TGTGCCAGTTTTGCGGGGGCCACCGGGGAGCTGTTTTTT.

This clonotype was observed a few times. The J gene is TRBJ2-7, the V gene TRBV20-1; 15 bases fit TRBD2. Trimming cost V 3 bases and J 2 bases; bases outside gene matches: 5. The CDR3 spans 16 residues. The germline gives CDR1 DFQATT, CDR2 SNEGSKA (reference sequence). The CDR3 DNA is TGCAGTGCTAGGGGACTAGCGGGGGGCCTACCCTACGAGCAGTACTTC. It yields the protein CSARGLAGGLPYEQYF.

In its sample, this clonotype was seen a few times. The V and J genes are TRBV10-2 and TRBJ1-2, with 10 bases aligning to TRBD1. V gave up 6 bases and J gave up 6 bases; unmatched junction bases: 1. The CDR3 extends over 12 amino acids. Germline lookup yields CDR1 WSHSY and CDR2 SAAADI. The CDR3: CASRGTGDGYTF. The DNA of the CDR3 is TGCGCCAGCAGAGGGACAGGGGATGGCTACACCTTC.

As for this clonotype: Being one base from a much bigger clone, this may be a read error. Here the CDR3 omits its conserved ending phenylalanine or tryptophan, so a read error is the likely source. The CDR3 sequence is CASGGQYQPQHS. The DNA of the CDR3 is TGTGCCAGCGGGGGGCAGTATCAGCCCCAGCATTCT. The V gene is TRBV27, the J gene TRBJ1-5; perhaps TRBD1 as D (6 bases). Trimming removed 8 bases at V and 5 bases at J, with 10 bases between. Germline V gene data show CDR1 as MNHEY and CDR2 as SMNVEV (reference sequence). The CDR3 totals 12 residues.

This clonotype was observed a handful of times. The rearrangement links TRBV27 to TRBJ2-7; 14 bases map to TRBD2. V was pared by 5 bases and J by 10 bases, with 10 bases of the junction left unmatched. Germline values: CDR1 MNHEY, CDR2 SMNVEV (reference sequence). The CDR3 consists of 15 residues. The CDR3 DNA follows: TGTGCCAGCAGTGATAAGGGACTAGCGGGAGTGGACCAGTACTTC. It yields the protein CASSDKGLAGVDQYF.

The chain has TRBV12-3 or TRBV12-4 and TRBJ2-5; TRBD2 matches 13 bases. There are 18 residues in the CDR3. V was pared by 3 bases and J by 5 bases, with 12 bases of the junction left unmatched. CDR3 amino acids: CASSLGLRLAGGRETQYF. The CDR3 DNA follows: TGTGCCAGCAGTTTGGGACTTAGACTAGCGGGGGGTCGGGAGACCCAGTACTTC.

The J gene is TRBJ2-1, the V gene TRBV7-7; D remains unclear. This CDR3 is built from 15 residues. From germline, CDR1 is SSHAT and CDR2 FNYEAQ (reference sequence). V lost 1 base and J 4 bases, leaving 11 bases between the germline ends. DNA for the CDR3: TGTGCCAGCAGCTTAGAGGTGGGGATATACAATGAGCAGTTCTTC. It translates to CASSLEVGIYNEQFF.

This clonotype has a count of ten or more. The chain employs TRBV13 and TRBJ2-5; D might be TRBD1 (5 bases). V lost 2 bases, J lost 1 base, and 14 bases lay in between. There are 16 residues in the CDR3. Germline CDR1 and CDR2: PRHDT and FYEKMQ (reference sequence). The CDR3: CASSLQGYVLQETQYF. The DNA for the CDR3 is TGTGCCAGCAGCTTACAGGGTTATGTTCTCCAAGAGACCCAGTACTTC.

This clonotype occurred a few times. Its ends do not fully match the called genes, so a read error is possible. This sequence joins TRBV28 and TRBJ2-7, with D unclear. The germline V gene encodes CDR1 MDHEN and CDR2 SYDVKM. The CDR3 sequence is 11 residues long. CDR3 in DNA: TGTGCCAGCAGTTTTGTAAGCGAGCAGCACTTC. Protein: CASSFVSEQHF.

This clonotype was observed at least ten times. This sequence joins TRBV15 and TRBJ1-1; D is unclear. V gave up 1 base and J gave up 5 bases, with 8 bases separating them. The CDR3 loop spans 13 amino acids. Germline CDR1 reads LNHNV; CDR2 reads YYDKDF (reference sequence). CDR3 region: CATSRGLGTEAFF. CDR3 nucleotides: TGTGCCACCAGCAGAGGATTAGGTACTGAAGCTTTCTTT.

This clonotype was seen ten or more times. The chain joins TRBV7-3 to TRBJ2-2; 14 bases map to TRBD2. Germline values: CDR1 SGHTA, CDR2 FQGTGA. Losses at the gene ends were 3 bases for V and 3 bases for J; bases not matched to a gene: 6. This CDR3 has 18 residues. In nucleotides, the CDR3 is TGTGCCAGCAGCTTGGGACTAGCGGGAGACCTGGACACCGGGGAGCTGTTTTTT. It encodes CASSLGLAGDLDTGELFF. Using reference TRBV7-3 and TRBJ2-2 for the parts outside the CDR3, the full variable domain is GAGVSQTPSNKVTEKGKYVELRCDPISGHTALYWYRQSLGQGPEFLIYFQGTGAADDSGLPNDRFFAVRPEGSVSTLKIQRTERGDSAVYLCASSLGLAGDLDTGELFFGEGSRLTVL.

Only a few counts were recorded for this clonotype. This chain uses TRBV20-1 with TRBJ2-7; possibly TRBD1 for D (5 bases). The CDR3 extends over 14 amino acids. Trimming removed 4 bases from V and 1 base from J, with 14 bases in between. Germline V gives CDR1 DFQATT, CDR2 SNEGSKA (reference sequence). DNA of the CDR3: TGCAGTGCTAATACCCACTCAGGGTCCTACGAGCAGTACTTC. It specifies CSANTHSGSYEQYF.

Points on this clonotype: This may be a read error, as it is one base from a much larger clone. The conserved phenylalanine or tryptophan is not found at the CDR3 terminus, so this likely reflects a read error. This chain links TRBV4-2 with TRBJ1-1; D remains unclear. From germline, CDR1 is LGHNA and CDR2 YNFKEQ. The CDR3 has 14 residues. The ends were cut back, 1 base at V and 0 bases at J, with 6 bases in the middle. DNA of the CDR3: TGTGCCAGCAGCCAAGGTCAGGTGAACACTGAAGCTTTCTCT. It translates to CASSQGQVNTEAFS.

This clonotype was detected ten times or more. The CDR3 nucleotides are TGTGCCACCAGTGACCCTACTAGCGGCCCCACAGATACGCAGTATTTT. Its protein product is CATSDPTSGPTDTQYF. This sequence joins TRBV24-1 and TRBJ2-3, with 8 bases identical to TRBD2. Germline V gives CDR1 KGHDR, CDR2 SFDVKD. The junction had 7 bases not matched to a gene; V was cut back by 4 bases and J by 2 bases. This CDR3 contains 16 residues.

Ten or more counts support this clonotype. V usage is TRBV29-1 and J usage is TRBJ1-1, with TRBD1 as a possible D gene (5 bases). Trimming removed 7 bases from V and 4 bases from J, with 25 bases in between. Germline V CDR1 and CDR2: SQVTM, ANQGSEA. The CDR3 runs to 16 residues. CDR3 in amino acids: CSAGTISGVRGTEAFF. As DNA, the CDR3 is TGCAGCGCCGGGACCATCAGTGGGGTAAGAGGCACTGAAGCTTTCTTT.

To note about this clonotype: The junction shows a germline mismatch at one end, possibly a read error. This chain links TRBV19 with TRBJ1-4, with TRBD1 as a possible D gene (5 bases). This CDR3 is built from 13 residues. In germline, CDR1 is LNHDA, CDR2 SQIVND (reference sequence). For the CDR3, the DNA is TGTGCCAATAGTACAGGAGGAAATGAAAAACTGTTTTTT. It encodes CANSTGGNEKLFF.

Many counts were recorded for this clonotype. This sequence joins TRBV20-1 and TRBJ1-6; 8 positions agree with TRBD1. CDR1 and CDR2 from the germline V gene are DFQATT and SNEGSKA (reference sequence). CDR3 length equals 17 residues. V lost 6 bases, J lost 1 base, and 11 bases stayed unmatched. This chain's CDR3 is CSAHPQGARSYNSPLHF. DNA of the CDR3: TGCAGTGCCCACCCCCAGGGGGCGCGTTCCTATAATTCACCCCTCCACTTT.

A few counts support this clonotype. The genes are TRBV10-2 and TRBJ2-3; perhaps TRBD2 as D (6 bases). V was shortened by 0 bases and J by 2 bases, with 12 bases between the two germline ends. This CDR3 region has 16 residues. Per germline, CDR1 WSHSY and CDR2 SAAADI. The CDR3 sequence: CASSESASDYTDTQYF. CDR3 bases: TGCGCCAGCAGTGAGTCGGCTAGCGACTACACAGATACGCAGTATTTT.

Concerning this clonotype: The final CDR3 position lacks the conserved phenylalanine or tryptophan, pointing to a likely read error. V is TRBV6-2 or TRBV6-3 and J is TRBJ2-3; D possibly corresponds to TRBD2 (6 bases). The length of the CDR3 is 16 residues. The germline V gene encodes CDR1 MNHEY and CDR2 SVGEGT. V dropped 6 bases and J dropped 3 bases, with 19 bases sitting between them. CDR3 bases: TGTGCCAGCAGCCCAGCGGGTCGTGCATTGACAGATACGCAGTATCTT. It codes for CASSPAGRALTDTQYL.

This clonotype has at least ten counts. The chain carries TRBV14 and TRBJ1-1; weak D call: TRBD1 (5 bases). V was trimmed by 3 bases and J by 3 bases, leaving 14 bases between them. Germline assignment: CDR1 SGHDN and CDR2 FVKESK. CDR3 length: 15 amino acids. CDR3: CASSQLGLTYTEAFF. The CDR3 DNA follows: TGTGCCAGCAGCCAGCTGGGACTTACATACACTGAAGCTTTCTTT.

To note about this clonotype: A much more abundant neighbour one base away suggests this may be a read error. The rearrangement uses TRBV6-5 and TRBJ2-1, with 9 bases fitting TRBD2. Germline CDR1 and CDR2: MNHEY and SVGAGI. There are 14 residues in the CDR3. The DNA for the CDR3 is TGTGCCAGCAGTTTAGGGACTAGCCCCGATGAGCAGTCCTTC. It yields the protein CASSLGTSPDEQSF.

This clonotype was counted ten times or more. The chain links TRBV11-2 to TRBJ2-7; tentative D call: TRBD1 (5 bases). Between the trimmed V and J ends, which lost 5 bases and 2 bases, there was a span of 22 bases. The CDR3 consists of 17 residues. Germline-derived CDR1 and CDR2 are SGHAT and FQNNGV. The CDR3 spells CASSPYARARAPYEQYF. Here the CDR3 DNA reads TGTGCCAGCAGCCCGTACGCTCGGGCCAGGGCCCCCTACGAGCAGTACTTC.

This clonotype came up a few times. This chain uses TRBV21-1 with TRBJ2-7; the D segment call TRBD1 is taken from the table without a DNA check. TRBV21-1 is a listed pseudogene. CDR3 length equals 18 residues. CDR3 sequence (DNA): TGTGCCAGCAGCAATTCCCCGTCCAGGGACAGGATATCCTACGAGCAGTACTTC. Amino acid sequence: CASSNSPSRDRISYEQYF.

A few counts support this clonotype. The gene calls are TRBV7-9 and TRBJ2-7; D is uncertain. Germline V gene data show CDR1 as SEHNR and CDR2 as FQNEAQ (reference sequence). The CDR3 contains 12 residues. V was trimmed by 5 bases and J by 2 bases, leaving 7 bases between them. The DNA of the CDR3 is TGTGCCAGCAGCACCATAACCTACGAGCAGTACTTC. It encodes CASSTITYEQYF.

This clonotype was recorded many times. The chain employs TRBV19 and TRBJ2-5; TRBD1 matches at 7 bases. CDR3 length equals 14 residues. The germline CDR1 and CDR2 sequences are LNHDA and SQIVND (reference sequence). Germline trimming cut 5 bases from V and 4 bases from J; bases unmatched to any gene: 7. CDR3 coding DNA: TGTGCCAGTAGTCAAACAGGGGCCCGAGAGACCCAGTACTTC. Translation gives CASSQTGARETQYF.

This clonotype was seen ten or more times. The chain is built from TRBV6-5 and TRBJ2-7, with D maybe TRBD2 (5 bases). From germline, CDR1 is MNHEY and CDR2 SVGAGI. Trimming stripped 4 bases from V and 6 bases from J, with 13 bases between. The CDR3 is made up of 13 amino acids. The CDR3 bases are TGTGCCAGCAGTTCTCGGACTGAACCCGAGCAGTACTTC. Its protein is CASSSRTEPEQYF.

A note on this clonotype: A much larger clone sits a single nucleotide away, making a read error possible. Here the CDR3 omits its conserved ending phenylalanine or tryptophan, so a read error is the likely source. The chain employs TRBV19 and TRBJ2-2; D is tentatively TRBD1 or TRBD2 (5 bases each). The CDR3 consists of 13 residues. From germline, CDR1 is LNHDA and CDR2 SQIVND (reference sequence). Trimming cost V 8 bases and J 5 bases, with 12 bases left between them. The CDR3 nucleotides are TGTGCCAGTTGTTTTGGGGGAACCGGGGAGCTGTTTCTT. Amino acids: CASCFGGTGELFL.